Described below is a single TCR beta chain sequence and its context. V was clipped by 4 bases and J by 7 bases; unmatched bases: 8. The CDR3 length is 14 residues. In germline, CDR1 is SGHKS, CDR2 YYEKEE (reference sequence). These data belong to a study of blood T cell repertoires in COVID-19. Study-level background: Acute and convalescent COVID-19 samples came from the United States, Italy and Spain.

Measured with immunoSEQ multiplex PCR; TCRdb has only the in-frame clones, and not every one. This sample has fewer than 110,000 clones, with over 80% found just once. Sequencing was performed on peripheral blood. The chain joins TRBV5-5 to TRBJ2-1; 7 bases match TRBD2. The sequence was obtained from a woman under 40 with acute or convalescent COVID-19. The CDR3 here is CASSLGLRGNEQFF. The CDR3 nucleotides are TGTGCCAGCAGCCTGGGACTACGTGGGAATGAGCAGTTCTTC.